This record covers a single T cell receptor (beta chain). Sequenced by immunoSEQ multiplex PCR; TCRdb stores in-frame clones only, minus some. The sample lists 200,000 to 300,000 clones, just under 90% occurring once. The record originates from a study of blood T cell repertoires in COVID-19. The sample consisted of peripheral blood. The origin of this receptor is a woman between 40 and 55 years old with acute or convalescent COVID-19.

CDR3 amino acids: CSASWPMNTEAFF. Here the CDR3 DNA reads TGCAGTGCTAGTTGGCCGATGAACACTGAAGCTTTCTTT. This rearrangement joins TRBV20-1 to TRBJ1-1; D remains ambiguous. This CDR3 is 13 amino acids long. CDR1 and CDR2 from the germline V gene are DFQATT and SNEGSKA (reference sequence). V gave up 3 bases and J gave up 0 bases, with 8 bases separating them.